This TCR beta chain was captured in a study of cytomegalovirus exposure and HLA in healthy donors. Primers for the PCR totalled 60 Vbeta and 13 Jbeta. The assay was immunoSEQ multiplex PCR, and TCRdb's table has in-frame clones only and misses some. The table includes about 160,000 clones, 71% detected once. As to this clone: Its specificity is unknown.

Study results and limitations: The only immune exposure information that was available was CMV serostatus. A missense variant in DCLRE1C was later tied to TCR beta V- and J-gene trimming. Likely technical artifact: a cluster of highly shared sequence variants.

In germline, CDR1 is SGHTA, CDR2 FQGNSA. The trim removed 3 bases at V and 0 bases at J, leaving 5 bases unmatched. The length of the CDR3 is 15 residues. The receptor was isolated from a woman younger than 45 in good health and CMV-seronegative. The chain recombines TRBV7-2 with TRBJ2-7, with 7 bases that match TRBD2. The sample taken for sequencing was PBMCs. The CDR3 sequence: CASSLSGDNSYEQYF. The CDR3 region has the DNA TGTGCCAGCAGCTTGAGCGGGGATAACTCCTACGAGCAGTACTTC.